This T cell receptor (beta chain) was sequenced in a study of T cells in Graves' hyperthyroidism and ophthalmopathy. General observations from the study: Ophthalmopathy and stable hyperthyroidism were separated by a 13 V-J model. Blood also carried most thyroid clonotypes expanded above 0.001.

This clonotype was recorded many times. Antigen unknown. The investigators amplified TCR beta CDR3 regions from RNA transcripts. With the HTBI primer set, the TCR CDR3 went through a first round of RT-PCR. One entry per CDR3 protein results from TCRdb running MiXCR on the multiplex PCR reads. This sample has about 520,000 distinct CDR3 sequences, with more than 20% found just once. Trimming removed 6 bases from V and 5 bases from J, with 7 bases in between. The CDR3 covers 11 residues. Germline V gives CDR1 MNHEY, CDR2 SVGEGT. Pregnant or lactating patients were excluded, as were those with uncontrolled infection or other autoimmune disease. Each diagnosis drew on symptoms, thyroxine, TRAb, thyroid ultrasound and orbital computed tomography findings.

The receptor was isolated from a man aged 18 to 30 with Graves' hyperthyroidism. This chain links TRBV6-2 or TRBV6-3 with TRBJ1-2; D not resolved. The specimen was blood. This CDR3 reads CASSQWYGYTF. The CDR3, as DNA: TGTGCCAGCAGCCAGTGGTATGGCTACACCTTC.